Sequencing of this T cell receptor beta chain was carried out in a study of OX40 agonist ivuxolimab in advanced cancers. As for the study in general: Patients in dose escalation had liver, melanoma, kidney or head and neck cancers. Two patients with cutaneous melanoma and one with hepatocellular carcinoma, three in total, showed partial responses.

Remarks on this clone: The antigen is not known.

Per germline, CDR1 SGHNT and CDR2 YYREEE (reference sequence). The CDR3 sequence is 15 residues long. Trimming stripped 2 bases from V and 2 bases from J, with 13 bases between. Study-wide results and caveats: The study observed clonal expansion of CD4+ and CD8+ blood T cells by week 6 at 0.1 to 3.0 mg/kg.

Clones were sequenced by immunoSEQ multiplex PCR, and TCRdb holds only the in-frame ones, with some missing. The table includes tens of thousands of clones, about 90% detected once. Peripheral blood came from all dose cohorts at three timepoints. The chain employs TRBV5-4 and TRBJ2-5; a possible D gene is TRBD1 (6 bases). Sample: CD4+ or CD8+ T cells sorted from blood, taken in a trial of the OX40 agonist ivuxolimab. This sequence originates from an adult with an advanced solid tumor such as melanoma, head and neck, liver or kidney cancer. The CDR3 bases are TGTGCCAGCAGCTTCGAGGGGACAAAACAAGAGACCCAGTACTTC. Translating it yields CASSFEGTKQETQYF.